Reported below is one T cell receptor beta chain. The CDR3 totals 13 residues. The germline gives CDR1 MRHNA, CDR2 SNTAGT. The V and J ends lost 6 bases and 8 bases respectively, with 15 bases between them. This sample is drawn from a study of blood T cell repertoires in COVID-19. Study as a whole: PBMCs, B-cell-depleted T cells, or T cells were the source of the cDNA or gDNA that made up the material.

In the authors' methods: Nucleated cell counts were estimated from reference gene primer amplification. Profiling relied on immunoSEQ multiplex PCR, and the TCRdb table lists in-frame clones only, not all of them. The DNA was the basis for D and trimming; V, J and clone size are from that table. The sample records some 200,000 clones, around 80% being singletons. Sample: peripheral blood. The J gene is TRBJ2-3, the V gene TRBV6-4; perhaps TRBD1 as D (6 bases). This clonotype was sampled from a woman of 80 years or more with active or convalescent COVID-19. The CDR3 is CASSRDIRSTQYF. The CDR3 DNA sequence: TGTGCCAGCAGCCGGGACATCCGAAGTACGCAGTATTTT.